This T cell receptor beta chain was found in a study of regulatory T cells in long-lasting Graves disease (dated by TCRdb to the early 2020s). A note on the overall study: Persistent Graves' disease was defined as antithyroid drug treatment for over 5 years with persistently positive TSH receptor autoantibodies. The study was conducted in China and was registered as a clinical trial. A total of about 35 samples underwent TCR sequencing, from about 13 patients with persistent Graves' disease and approximately 20 patients with newly diagnosed Graves' disease. This study used TCR sequencing and RNA sequencing of peripheral blood to compare persistent Graves' disease patients against newly diagnosed Graves' disease patients. Persistent Graves' disease patients in the clinical cohort had taken antithyroid drugs for about 10.3 years on average. What the work shows at the level of the full study, not this receptor alone: Compared with newly diagnosed patients, patients with persistent Graves' disease had lower TCR Shannon entropy and fewer highly expanded clones, which suggests clonal expansion. Patients with persistent disease shared more public clonotypes (approximately 2,500) than newly diagnosed patients did (about 970). Peripheral blood alone was examined, since thyroid tissue, which constituted the primary lesion, could not be accessed. As a limitation, the authors acknowledged that the small sample size may reduce accuracy. Sequencing and analysis were restricted to the TCR beta chain. Preferential use of TRBV28, TRBJ1-2 and TRBJ2-5 was observed in persistent disease, whereas TRBV20-1 and TRBJ2-1 were favored in newly diagnosed disease.

What this sample's time point label stands for: persistent/refractory GD, antithyroid drugs over 5 years with positive TRAb. For both TCR sequencing and RNA sequencing, RNA was extracted from PBMCs using TRIzol. Graves' disease was diagnosed according to American Thyroid Association guidelines. Recruitment of patients was carried out at an endocrinology department in Xi'an, China. From each patient, around 9 milliliters of peripheral blood was collected into an EDTA anticoagulant tube. Ficoll Paque Plus density gradient separation was used to isolate PBMCs, and no additional T cell sorting was done. RNA quality was checked with an Agilent 2100 Bioanalyzer and agarose gel, and concentration with a NanoDrop 2000. This clonotype was recorded at least ten times. Its antigen target is currently unknown. Base quality data are lacking; no much larger clone is found one base away. Libraries were constructed by multiplex PCR. Sequencing instrument: Illumina HiSeq 4000. To build TCR beta libraries, CDR3 regions were amplified by Arm-PCR using iRepertoire HTBI primers. Before sequencing, the PCR products underwent gel purification. On the authors' methods: A total of fewer than 65 TRBV and 14 TRBJ segments were identified across samples and were used for gene usage analysis of CDR3 amino acid clonotypes. COPE and FqMerger were used to merge the filtered high-quality paired reads into contigs. BLAST was used to align contigs to IMGT TRBV, TRBD and TRBJ reference genes, with CDR3 defined following IMGT. Any clonotype with a frequency above 0.1% was classified as a highly expanded clone. Shannon entropy was used to measure repertoire diversity, and the Gini coefficient was used to measure V-J evenness. A clonotype was considered public if more than one individual shared it. The raw public reads went through TCRdb reprocessing: fastp at Q25, MiXCR clone calling, in-frame beta chains kept. Under each unique CDR3 protein, matching rows form one entry showing the most common genes and DNA. TCRdb, rather than the study authors, made the V and J calls. Counted in this sample were around 450,000 distinct CDR3 sequences; around a fifth of them appeared once. The ten largest clones take up less than 9% of the sample.

Trimming at the junction amounts to 0 bases on V and 1 base on J, and the germline ends lie 7 bases apart. The germline V gene (reference sequence) provides CDR1 DFQATT and CDR2 SNEGSKA. Including cysteine and phenylalanine, the CDR3 has 13 amino acids. Only the CDR3 part of the read is kept: 39 bases, read in frame from the first base. The origin of this receptor is a female donor with Graves disease. The specimen was peripheral blood mononuclear cells (PBMCs), collected when the disease was refractory, from a patient treated with antithyroid drugs. This chain is built from TRBV20-1 and TRBJ2-7; a confident D gene designation cannot be given. The DNA reads as follows: TGCAGTGCTAGAGACCGGAATTCCTACGAGCAGTACTTC. The resulting protein is CSARDRNSYEQYF.